The 8 T cell receptor beta chains reported below all come from one sample, sequenced in a study of shared clonotypes between healthy human individuals. The data were produced by immunoSEQ multiplex PCR, yet TCRdb's version contains in-frame clones alone and is incomplete. This table holds 2,500,000 or so clones, over 85% found once. Specimen: naive CD4+ T cells from PBMCs. The subset denotes: CD45RA+ positively selected. These receptors were taken from a man aged 18 to 29 in good health. Some clones in this sample may be carry-over from other donors' samples.

Only one count was recorded for this clone. The genes are TRBV5-8 and TRBJ2-5; 12 nucleotides line up with TRBD2. The trim removed 4 bases at V and 2 bases at J, leaving 6 bases unmatched. The CDR3 has 16 amino acids. Germline CDR1 and CDR2: SGHTS and YDEGEE. CDR3 protein: CASSLTSGRNQETQYF. The CDR3 DNA follows: TGTGCCAGCAGCCTAACTAGCGGGAGGAATCAAGAGACCCAGTACTTC.

The V gene is TRBV19, the J gene TRBJ1-2; TRBD1 matches at 7 bases. In germline, CDR1 is LNHDA, CDR2 SQIVND (reference sequence). The V and J ends lost 6 bases and 8 bases, in that order; junction bases with no gene match: 12. This CDR3 has 14 residues. Here the CDR3 DNA reads TGTGCCAGTAGAGAGAAGGGGGCGATCTGGGGCTACACCTTC. Translating gives CASREKGAIWGYTF.

V is TRBV6-1 and J is TRBJ1-5; D is unclear. V was clipped by 2 bases and J by 0 bases, with 11 bases between them. The CDR3 has 16 amino acids. Germline V gives CDR1 MNHNS, CDR2 SASEGT. CDR3 loop: CASSESTRYSNQPQHF. The CDR3 DNA is TGTGCCAGCAGTGAAAGCACCCGTTATAGCAATCAGCCCCAGCATTTT.

For this clone: The sample holds other DNA sequences that translate to the same CDR3. The V and J genes are TRBV28 and TRBJ2-7; D may be TRBD1 (6 bases). The CDR3 loop spans 15 amino acids. The germline V gene encodes CDR1 MDHEN and CDR2 SYDVKM. V lost 1 base and J 1 base, leaving 11 bases between the germline ends. CDR3 sequence: CASSLLGTLSYEQYF. In DNA, the CDR3 is TGTGCCAGCAGTTTATTAGGGACATTATCCTACGAGCAGTACTTC.

V is TRBV4-1 and J is TRBJ1-5; D perhaps matches TRBD1 (5 bases). The CDR3 has 13 amino acids. Germline loops: CDR1 MGHRA, CDR2 YSYEKL. Between the trimmed V and J ends, which lost 3 bases and 8 bases, there was a span of 11 bases. The CDR3 DNA is TGCGCCAGCAGCCAGGGGGACGTAAAGCCCCAGCATTTT. Encoded protein: CASSQGDVKPQHF.

The CDR3 spells CASSGQGIYNEQFF. The DNA of the CDR3 is TGTGCCAGCAGTGGACAGGGGATATACAATGAGCAGTTCTTC. The chain uses TRBV2 and TRBJ2-1, with 8 nucleotides matching TRBD1. Per the germline V gene, CDR1 is SNHLY and CDR2 is FYNNEI. The CDR3 has 14 residues. With 4 bases clipped from V and 4 bases from J, the junction kept 3 bases outside the gene matches.

The genes are TRBV7-9 and TRBJ2-1; D is uncertain. Trimming removed 0 bases at V and 4 bases at J, with 7 bases between. The CDR3 runs 14 residues. In germline, CDR1 is SEHNR, CDR2 FQNEAQ (reference sequence). CDR3 bases: TGTGCCAGCAGCTTAGCTCAATCTTACAATGAGCAGTTCTTC. It yields the protein CASSLAQSYNEQFF.

The chain links TRBV28 to TRBJ2-7, with a tentative D call TRBD1 (5 bases). The CDR3 sequence is 14 residues long. The V and J ends lost 3 bases and 6 bases respectively, with 15 bases between them. CDR1 is MDHEN, CDR2 SYDVKM, per germline. The CDR3: CASSLLEQGSEQYF. In nucleotides, the CDR3 is TGTGCCAGCAGTTTGTTGGAGCAGGGAAGCGAGCAGTACTTC.